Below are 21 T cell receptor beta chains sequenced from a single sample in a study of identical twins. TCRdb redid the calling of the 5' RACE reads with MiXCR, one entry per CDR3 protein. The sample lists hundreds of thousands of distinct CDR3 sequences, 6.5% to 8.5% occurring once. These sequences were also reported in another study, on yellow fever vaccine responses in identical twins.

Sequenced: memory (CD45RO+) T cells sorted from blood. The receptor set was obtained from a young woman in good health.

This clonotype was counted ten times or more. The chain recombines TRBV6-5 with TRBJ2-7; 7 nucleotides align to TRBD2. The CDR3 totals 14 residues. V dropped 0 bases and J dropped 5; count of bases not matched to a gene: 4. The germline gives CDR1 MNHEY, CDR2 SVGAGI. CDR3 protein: CASSYSGRGDEQYF. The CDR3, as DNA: TGTGCCAGCAGTTACTCGGGGAGGGGTGACGAGCAGTACTTC.

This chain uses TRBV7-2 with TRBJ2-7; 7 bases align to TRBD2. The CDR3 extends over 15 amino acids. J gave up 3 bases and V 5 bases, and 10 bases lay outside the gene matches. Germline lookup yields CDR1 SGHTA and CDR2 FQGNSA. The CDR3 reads CASSRGGGSSYEQYF. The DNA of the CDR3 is TGTGCCAGCAGCAGGGGTGGCGGGAGTAGCTACGAGCAGTACTTC.

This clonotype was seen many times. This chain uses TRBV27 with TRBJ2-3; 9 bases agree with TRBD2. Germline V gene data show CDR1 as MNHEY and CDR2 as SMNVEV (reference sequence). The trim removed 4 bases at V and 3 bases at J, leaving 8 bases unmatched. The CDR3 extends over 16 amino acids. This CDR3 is CASSSNGLARTDTQYF. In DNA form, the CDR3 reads TGTGCCAGCAGTTCAAACGGACTAGCGAGGACAGATACGCAGTATTTT.

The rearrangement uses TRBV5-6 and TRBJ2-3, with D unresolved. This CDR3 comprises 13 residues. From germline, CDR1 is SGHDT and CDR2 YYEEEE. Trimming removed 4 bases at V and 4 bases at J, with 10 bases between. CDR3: CASSPGGADTQYF. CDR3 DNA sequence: TGTGCCAGCAGCCCTGGTGGAGCAGATACGCAGTATTTT. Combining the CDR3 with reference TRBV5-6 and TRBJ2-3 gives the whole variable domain DAGVTQSPTHLIKTRGQQVTLRCSPKSGHDTVSWYQQALGQGPQFIFQYYEEEERQRGNFPDRFSGHQFPNYSSELNVNALLLGDSALYLCASSPGGADTQYFGPGTRLTVL.

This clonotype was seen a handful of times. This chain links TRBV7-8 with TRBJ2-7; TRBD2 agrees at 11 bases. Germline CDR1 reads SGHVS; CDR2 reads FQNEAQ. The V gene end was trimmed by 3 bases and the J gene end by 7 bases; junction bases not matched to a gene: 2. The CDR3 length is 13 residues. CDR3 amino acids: CASSFTSGREQYF. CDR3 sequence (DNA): TGTGCCAGCAGCTTTACTAGCGGGAGAGAGCAGTACTTC.

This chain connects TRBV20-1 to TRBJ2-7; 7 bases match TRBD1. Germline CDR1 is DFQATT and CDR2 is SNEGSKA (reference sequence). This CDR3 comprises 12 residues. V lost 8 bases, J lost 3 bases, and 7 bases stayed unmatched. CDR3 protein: CSPDRDSYEQYF. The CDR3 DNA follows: TGCAGTCCTGACCGGGACAGCTACGAGCAGTACTTC.

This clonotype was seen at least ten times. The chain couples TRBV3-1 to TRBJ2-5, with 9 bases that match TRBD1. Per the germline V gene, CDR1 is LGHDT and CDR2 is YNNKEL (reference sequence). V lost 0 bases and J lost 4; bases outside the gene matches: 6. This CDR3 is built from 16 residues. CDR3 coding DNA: TGTGCCAGCAGCCAAGAGCGCGGGACAGGGTCAGAGACCCAGTACTTC. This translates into CASSQERGTGSETQYF.

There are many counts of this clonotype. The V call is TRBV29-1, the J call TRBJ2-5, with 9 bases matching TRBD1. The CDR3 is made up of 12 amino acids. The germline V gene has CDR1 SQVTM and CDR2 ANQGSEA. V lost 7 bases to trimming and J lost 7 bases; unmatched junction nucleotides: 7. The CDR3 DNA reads TGCAGCGCCGAAGACAGGGGGGGGACCCAGTACTTC. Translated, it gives CSAEDRGGTQYF. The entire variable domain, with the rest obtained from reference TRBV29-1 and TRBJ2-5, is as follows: SAVISQKPSRDICQRGTSLTIQCQVDSQVTMMFWYRQQPGQSLTLIATANQGSEATYESGFVIDKFPISRPNLTFSTLTVSNMSPEDSSIYLCSAEDRGGTQYFGPGTRLLVL.

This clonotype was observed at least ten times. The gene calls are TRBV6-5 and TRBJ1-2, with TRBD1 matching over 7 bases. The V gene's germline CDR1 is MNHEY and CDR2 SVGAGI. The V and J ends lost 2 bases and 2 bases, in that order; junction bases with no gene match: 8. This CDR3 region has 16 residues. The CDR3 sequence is CASSYRMDRLNYGYTF. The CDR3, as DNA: TGTGCCAGCAGTTACCGGATGGACAGGCTGAACTATGGCTACACCTTC.

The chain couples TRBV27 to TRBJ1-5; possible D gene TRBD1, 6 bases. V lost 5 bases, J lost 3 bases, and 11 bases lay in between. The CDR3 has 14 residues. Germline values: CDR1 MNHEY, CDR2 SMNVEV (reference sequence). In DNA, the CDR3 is TGTGCCAGCAGTCCGGACAGAAACAATCAGCCCCAGCATTTT. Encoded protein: CASSPDRNNQPQHF.

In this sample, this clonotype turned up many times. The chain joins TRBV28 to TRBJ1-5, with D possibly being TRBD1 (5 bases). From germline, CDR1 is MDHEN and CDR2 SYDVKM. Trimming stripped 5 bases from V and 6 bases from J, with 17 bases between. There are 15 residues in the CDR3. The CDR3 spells CASSGWGFGGQPQHF. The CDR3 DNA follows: TGTGCCAGCAGTGGATGGGGGTTCGGGGGTCAGCCCCAGCATTTT.

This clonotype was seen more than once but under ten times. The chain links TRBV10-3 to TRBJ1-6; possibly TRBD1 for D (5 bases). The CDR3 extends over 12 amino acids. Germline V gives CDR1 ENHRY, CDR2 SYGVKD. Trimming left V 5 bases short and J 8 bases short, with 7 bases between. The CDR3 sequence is CAISTGDSPLHF. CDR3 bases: TGTGCCATCAGTACGGGGGATTCACCCCTCCACTTT.

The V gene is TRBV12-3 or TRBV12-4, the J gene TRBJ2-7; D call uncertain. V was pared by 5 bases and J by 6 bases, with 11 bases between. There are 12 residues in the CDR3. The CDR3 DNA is TGTGCCAGCAGTCCGACCCCCGGCGAGCAGTACTTC. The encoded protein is CASSPTPGEQYF.

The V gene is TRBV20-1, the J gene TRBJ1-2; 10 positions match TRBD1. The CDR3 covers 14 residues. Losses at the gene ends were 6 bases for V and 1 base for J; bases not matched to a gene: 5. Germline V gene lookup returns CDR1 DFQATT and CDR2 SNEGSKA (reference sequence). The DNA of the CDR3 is TGCAGTGCCAGGACAGGGGGGTATAACTATGGCTACACCTTC. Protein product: CSARTGGYNYGYTF.

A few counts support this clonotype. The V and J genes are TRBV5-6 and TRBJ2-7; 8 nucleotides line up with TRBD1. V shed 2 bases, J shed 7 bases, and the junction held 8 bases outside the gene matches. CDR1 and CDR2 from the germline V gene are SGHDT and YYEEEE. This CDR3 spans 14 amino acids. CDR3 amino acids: CASSFQTGVGEQYF. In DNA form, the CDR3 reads TGTGCCAGCAGCTTCCAGACAGGGGTGGGGGAGCAGTACTTC.

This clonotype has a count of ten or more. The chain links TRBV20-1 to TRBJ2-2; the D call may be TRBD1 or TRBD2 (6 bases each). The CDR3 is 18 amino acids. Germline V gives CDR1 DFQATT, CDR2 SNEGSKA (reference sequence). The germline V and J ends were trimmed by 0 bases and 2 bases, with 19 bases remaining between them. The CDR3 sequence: CSARDRGRGSLNTGELFF. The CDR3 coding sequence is TGCAGTGCTAGAGATCGGGGGCGGGGATCCTTAAACACCGGGGAGCTGTTTTTT.

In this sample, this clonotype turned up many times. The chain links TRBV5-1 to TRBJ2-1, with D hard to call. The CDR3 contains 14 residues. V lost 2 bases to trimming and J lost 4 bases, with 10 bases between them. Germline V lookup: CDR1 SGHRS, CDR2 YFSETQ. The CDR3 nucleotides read TGCGCCAGCAGCTTCAAAGTTTCGTACAATGAGCAGTTCTTC. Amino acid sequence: CASSFKVSYNEQFF. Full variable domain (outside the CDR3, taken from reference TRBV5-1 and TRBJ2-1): KAGVTQTPRYLIKTRGQQVTLSCSPISGHRSVSWYQQTPGQGLQFLFEYFSETQRNKGNFPGRFSGRQFSNSRSEMNVSTLELGDSALYLCASSFKVSYNEQFFGPGTRLTVL.

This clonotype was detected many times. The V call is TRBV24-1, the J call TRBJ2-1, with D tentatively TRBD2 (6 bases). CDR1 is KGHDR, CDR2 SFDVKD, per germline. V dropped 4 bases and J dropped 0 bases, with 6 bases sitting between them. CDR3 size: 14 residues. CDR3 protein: CATSEEGSYNEQFF. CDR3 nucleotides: TGTGCCACCAGTGAGGAGGGCTCCTACAATGAGCAGTTCTTC.

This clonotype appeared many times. The CDR3 DNA reads TGCGCCACCAGACGGGGGACGGATGAAAAACTGTTTTTT. It translates to CATRRGTDEKLFF. The chain carries TRBV5-1 and TRBJ1-4; a weak D match, TRBD1 (5 bases). The V gene lost 9 bases and the J gene lost 6 bases, with 15 bases spanning the gap. This CDR3 comprises 13 residues. Germline V gene lookup returns CDR1 SGHRS and CDR2 YFSETQ.

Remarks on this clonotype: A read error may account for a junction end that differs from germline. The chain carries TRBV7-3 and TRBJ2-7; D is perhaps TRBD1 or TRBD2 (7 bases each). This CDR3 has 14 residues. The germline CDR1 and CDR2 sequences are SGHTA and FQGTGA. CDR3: CASSPTSVGGEQHF. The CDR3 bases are TGTGCCAGCAGCCCCACTAGCGTAGGGGGCGAGCAGCACTTC.

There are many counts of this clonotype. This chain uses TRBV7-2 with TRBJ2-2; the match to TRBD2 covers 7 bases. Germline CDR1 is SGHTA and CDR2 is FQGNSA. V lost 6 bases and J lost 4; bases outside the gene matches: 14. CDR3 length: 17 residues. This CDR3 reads CASSRIRSSGTTGELFF. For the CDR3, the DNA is TGTGCCAGCAGTCGCATTAGGTCCAGCGGGACCACCGGGGAGCTGTTTTTT.